This TCR beta chain was sequenced during a study of CD8 T cells in Susac syndrome (dated by TCRdb to between 2018 and 2021). About the study as a whole: Repertoire sequencing was used to test whether CD8+ T cell activation and differentiation in Susac syndrome was antigen driven. The study compared CD8+ T cell repertoire clonality among 12 healthy donors, 14 Susac syndrome patients and about 16 multiple sclerosis patients.

Broad study findings and their caveats: The number of individuals in the TCR sequencing and HLA analysis was acknowledged as relatively small.

High-throughput TCR beta sequencing profiled peripheral blood CD8+ and CD4+ T cells from healthy donors, Susac syndrome patients and multiple sclerosis patients. The multiple sclerosis controls were treatment-naive patients whose relapsing-remitting disease, either stable or active, fulfilled the revised McDonald criteria. Bulk CD8+ and CD4+ T cells were purified by magnetic negative isolation, while CD8+ TEMRA cells were enriched using FACS. Blood was collected in EDTA tubes and processed within 24 hours, with PBMCs isolated through density gradient centrifugation. PBMCs intended for TCR sequencing were cryopreserved in liquid nitrogen and were subsequently thawed in a 37 degrees C water bath. The sorted or isolated CD4+, CD8+ and CD8+ TEMRA cells had a purity of 90% or higher. In the case of this clonotype: Its antigen is unknown. Base qualities are not recorded, but no much larger clone differs from it by a single base.

RNA was extracted using the RNeasy kit, and roughly 0.45 to 1 ug of the RNA was reverse transcribed with random hexamers. TCR beta CDR3 regions were amplified with the immunoSEQ multiplex PCR assay covering 54 Vbeta and 13 Jbeta segments. PCR amplification bias was corrected using a synthetic template baseline for primer optimization and computational correction. The study's processing was this. Reads were annotated to V, D and J genes according to IMGT and were analyzed with immunoSEQ Analyzer, with only productive sequences retained. Clonality was calculated as one minus the Shannon entropy normalized by log2 of the number of productive unique sequences. For each patient and control, public and private clones were evaluated within the 100 most prevalent clones. Clones were defined as Susac-specific if absent from the healthy and MS cohorts, from roughly 1,100 published viral clones and from other ImmuneACCESS disease sequences. The public reads were reprocessed in TCRdb via fastp at Q25 and MiXCR, keeping in-frame beta chains. Every entry covers one CDR3 protein and lists the most common genes and DNA from its rows. It is TCRdb's table, rather than the study itself, that gives the V and J calls and clone size. This sample holds about 180,000 distinct CDR3 sequences; around 95% were observed only once. The ten biggest clones cover around 0.16% of the sample.

Sequenced: CD8+ T cells from PBMCs. This receptor was obtained from a human donor with multiple sclerosis.

The nucleotide sequence reads TGTGCCAGCAGCGCGTCCGACAGGTGGATCTACGAGCAGTACTTC. It codes for CASSASDRWIYEQYF. The chain uses TRBV9 and TRBJ2-7; the D gene is perhaps TRBD1, from 6 matching bases. The CDR3, from cysteine to phenylalanine, totals 15 residues. The read is trimmed to its CDR3 DNA, 45 bases read in frame from base 1. CDR1 and CDR2 were assigned from the germline V gene as SGDLS and YYNGEE. The junction shows trimming of 3 bases on V and 3 bases on J, plus 16 bases between the germline ends.